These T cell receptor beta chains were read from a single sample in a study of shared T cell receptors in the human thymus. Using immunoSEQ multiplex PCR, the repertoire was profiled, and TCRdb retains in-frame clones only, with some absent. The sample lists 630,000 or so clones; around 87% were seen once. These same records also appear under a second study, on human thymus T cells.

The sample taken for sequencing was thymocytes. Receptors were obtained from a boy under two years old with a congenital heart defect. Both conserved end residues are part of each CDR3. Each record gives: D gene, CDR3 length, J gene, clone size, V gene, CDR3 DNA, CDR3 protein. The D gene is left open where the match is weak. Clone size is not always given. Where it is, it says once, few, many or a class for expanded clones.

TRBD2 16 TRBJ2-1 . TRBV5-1 TGCGCCAGCAGCTTCTCTAATAGCGGGAAGCACAATGAGCAGTTCTTC CASSFSNSGKHNEQFF
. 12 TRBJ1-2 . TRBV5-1 TGCGCCAGCAGCGGGGGACCAGGGGTTTACACCTTC CASSGGPGVYTF
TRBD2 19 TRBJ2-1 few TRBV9 TGTGCCAGCAGCGTTGAGACCGCGGCTAGCGGAGAGGGGTACAATGAGCAGTTCTTC CASSVETAASGEGYNEQFF
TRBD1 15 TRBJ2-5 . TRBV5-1 TGCGCCAGCAGCTTGAGTAGACAGGGGGCAGAGACCCAGTACTTC CASSLSRQGAETQYF
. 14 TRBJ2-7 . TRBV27 TGTGCCAGCAGTTTATCTCCAGGGTGCTACGAGCAGTACTTC CASSLSPGCYEQYF
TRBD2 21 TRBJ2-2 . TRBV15 TGTGCCACCAGCAGAGATTATGATCTAGCGGGGGGGATAATAGCTCCCGGGGAGCTGTTTTTT CATSRDYDLAGGIIAPGELFF
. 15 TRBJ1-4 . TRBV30 TGTGCCCACTCCGGGACACCGGCAACTAATGAAAAACTGTTTTTT CAHSGTPATNEKLFF
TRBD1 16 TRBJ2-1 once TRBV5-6 TGTGCCAGCAGCGCCCCTCGACAGGGGGCTAACAATGAGCAGTTCTTC CASSAPRQGANNEQFF
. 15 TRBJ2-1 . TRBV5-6 TGTGCCAGCAGCTTGGGTTTTCGGGGATACAATGAGCAGTTCTTC CASSLGFRGYNEQFF
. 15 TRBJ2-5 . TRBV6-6 TGTGCCAGCAGTAAGGGACTCCGGCATGGAGAGACCCAGTACTTC CASSKGLRHGETQYF
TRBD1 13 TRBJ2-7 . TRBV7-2 TGTGCCAGCAGCTCGGACAGGGCCCACGAGCAGTACTTC CASSSDRAHEQYF
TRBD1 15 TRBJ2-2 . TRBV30 TGTGCCCACACGCCCGGGACAGGTGGGGCCGGGGAGCTGTTTTTT CAHTPGTGGAGELFF
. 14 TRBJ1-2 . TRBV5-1 TGCGCCAGCAGCTGGGGAGGGGGACCACAGGGCTACACCTTC CASSWGGGPQGYTF
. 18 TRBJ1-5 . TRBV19 TGTGCCAGTAGTATCGGGTGGGGGGGGGCCGGCAACAATCAGCCCCAGCATTTT CASSIGWGGAGNNQPQHF
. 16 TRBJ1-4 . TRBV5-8 TGTGCCAGCAGCTCGCCCCGGGCAGGGGAAGGAGAAAAACTGTTTTTT CASSSPRAGEGEKLFF
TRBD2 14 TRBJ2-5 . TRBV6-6 TGTGCCAGCAGTTTCGGGGGAGGGTGGGAGACCCAGTACTTC CASSFGGGWETQYF
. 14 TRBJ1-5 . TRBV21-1 TGTGCCAGCAGCGCCTATGGGGGGGGGCAGCCCCAGCATTTT CASSAYGGGQPQHF
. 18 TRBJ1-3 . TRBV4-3 TGCGCCAGCAGCCAAGACAACCATCAGATTCTCTCTGGAAACACCATATATTTT CASSQDNHQILSGNTIYF
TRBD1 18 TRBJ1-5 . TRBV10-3 TGTGCCATCAGTGACCCGAACGGACAGGGCGGCAGCAATCAGCCCCAGCATTTT CAISDPNGQGGSNQPQHF
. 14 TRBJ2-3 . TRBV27 TGTGCCAGCAGGCGACTGGCCAGCACAGATACGCAGTATTTT CASRRLASTDTQYF
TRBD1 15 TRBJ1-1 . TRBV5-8 TGTGCCAGCAGTTACGACAGGGCCATGAACACTGAAGCTTTCTTT CASSYDRAMNTEAFF
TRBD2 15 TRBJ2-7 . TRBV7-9 TGTGCCAGCAGCCCCCAACTAGCGGGGGATTACGAGCAGTACTTC CASSPQLAGDYEQYF
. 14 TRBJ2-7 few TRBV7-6 TGTGCCAGCAGCCCCTTATTTCGACACCACGAGCAGTACTTC CASSPLFRHHEQYF
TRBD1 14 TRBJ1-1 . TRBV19 TGTGCCAGTAGTATTGAACAGGGGTTGAGGGAAGCTTTCTTT CASSIEQGLREAFF
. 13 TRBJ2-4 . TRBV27 TGTGCCAGCAGTTATAATTACAAAAACATTCAGTACTTC CASSYNYKNIQYF
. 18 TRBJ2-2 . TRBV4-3 TGCGCCAGCAGCCAAGAGGGCGGGACCCACCCGCACACCGGGGAGCTGTTTTTT CASSQEGGTHPHTGELFF
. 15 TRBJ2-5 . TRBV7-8 TGTGCCAGCAGCTTAGGTAGGGGGACCCGGGAGACCCAGTACTTC CASSLGRGTRETQYF
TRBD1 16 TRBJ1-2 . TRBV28 TGTGCCAGCAGTTTAAAGGCAGGGGGATCTAAATATGGCTACACCTTC CASSLKAGGSKYGYTF
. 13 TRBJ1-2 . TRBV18 TGTGCCAGCTCACCACCGCCAGGGGATGGCTACACCTTC CASSPPPGDGYTF
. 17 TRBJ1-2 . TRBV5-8 TGTGCCAGCAGCCGAAAGCCCGACACGCTTTTTAACTATGGCTACACCTTC CASSRKPDTLFNYGYTF
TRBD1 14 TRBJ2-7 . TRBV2 TGTGCCAGCAGTGAAAAAGGGGGCTTCTACGAGCAGTACTTC CASSEKGGFYEQYF
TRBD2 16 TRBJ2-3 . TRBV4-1 TGCGCCAGCAGCCAGGATCTAGCGGGGGGCAGAGATACGCAGTATTTT CASSQDLAGGRDTQYF
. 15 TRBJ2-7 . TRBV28 TGTGCCAGCAGTTTCCAGTCATCGGACAACTACGAGCAGTACTTC CASSFQSSDNYEQYF
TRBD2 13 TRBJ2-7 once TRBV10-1 TGCGCCAGCAGTGTCGGGACTAGGAACGAGCAGTACTTC CASSVGTRNEQYF
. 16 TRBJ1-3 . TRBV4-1 TGCGCCAGCAGCCCCCGGACTGAAAGCTCTGGAAACACCATATATTTT CASSPRTESSGNTIYF
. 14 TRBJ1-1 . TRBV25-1 TGTGCCAGCAGCGAAAGGACTGAGAACACTGAAGCTTTCTTT CASSERTENTEAFF
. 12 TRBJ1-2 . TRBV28 TGTGCCAGCAGACTCTCTAACTATGGCTACACCTTC CASRLSNYGYTF
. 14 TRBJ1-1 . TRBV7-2 TGTGCCAGCAGCTTGGGCCGGGGTGGGACTGAAGCTTTCTTT CASSLGRGGTEAFF
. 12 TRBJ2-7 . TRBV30 TGTGCCTGGAGTGTACGAGCCTACGAGCAGTACTTC CAWSVRAYEQYF
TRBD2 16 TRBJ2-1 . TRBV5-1 TGCGCCAGCAGCTTGGAGACTAGCGGGGGTTACAATGAGCAGTTCTTC CASSLETSGGYNEQFF
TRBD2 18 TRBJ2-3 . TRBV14 TGTGCCAGCAGCCAACCTCCCTCGGGCGGGAGGCTGACAGATACGCAGTATTTT CASSQPPSGGRLTDTQYF
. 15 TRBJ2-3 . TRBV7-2 TGTGCCAGCAGCTTTGGAAAGGGGTACACAGATACGCAGTATTTT CASSFGKGYTDTQYF
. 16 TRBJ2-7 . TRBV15 TGTGCCACCAGCAGACCCCAGGGACAATCAACCTACGAGCAGTACTTC CATSRPQGQSTYEQYF
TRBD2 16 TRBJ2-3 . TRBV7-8 TGTGCCAGCAGCCAAAGGCGCGGGGGGGCCTCAGATACGCAGTATTTT CASSQRRGGASDTQYF
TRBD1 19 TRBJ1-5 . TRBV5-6 TGTGCCAGCAGCTTATCGTCGTATAAGGGAGGACAGGCTGATCAGCCCCAGCATTTT CASSLSSYKGGQADQPQHF
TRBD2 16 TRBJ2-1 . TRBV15 TGTGCCACCAGCAGATCCGGGACTAGGTCCTACAATGAGCAGTTCTTC CATSRSGTRSYNEQFF
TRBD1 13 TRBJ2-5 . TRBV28 TGTGCCAGCCAAGGGACAGACCAAGAGACCCAGTACTTC CASQGTDQETQYF
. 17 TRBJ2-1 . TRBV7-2 TGTGCCAGCAGCTTAGCTCGTCAGGGGTTGGCCTACAATGAGCAGTTCTTC CASSLARQGLAYNEQFF
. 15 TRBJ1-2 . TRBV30 TGTGCCTGGAGCGGCCTACCCACTCCCCAGGGTGGCTACACCTTC CAWSGLPTPQGGYTF
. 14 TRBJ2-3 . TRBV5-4 TGTGCCAGCAGCTTGGGCGGGGGCACAGATACGCAGTATTTT CASSLGGGTDTQYF
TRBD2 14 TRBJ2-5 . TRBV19 TGTGCCAGTAGTATAGTTGGGAGGGAAGAGACCCAGTACTTC CASSIVGREETQYF
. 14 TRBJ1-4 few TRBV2 TGTGCCAGCATTTTCGGGGGAGCTAATGAAAAACTGTTTTTT CASIFGGANEKLFF
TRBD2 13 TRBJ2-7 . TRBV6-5 TGTGCCAGCAGCTTAGCGGGGAACTACGAGCAGTACTTC CASSLAGNYEQYF
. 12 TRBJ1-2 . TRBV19 TGTGCCACTTACAGGGTGGGCTATGGCTACACCTTC CATYRVGYGYTF
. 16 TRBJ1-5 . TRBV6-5 TGTGCCAGCAGTTACTCTGCCAGGGGTGTGCTTCAGCCCCAGCATTTT CASSYSARGVLQPQHF
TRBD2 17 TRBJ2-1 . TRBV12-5 TGTGCTAGTGGGCGCACCTTAGCGGGGGTAGCCTACAATGAGCAGTTCTTC CASGRTLAGVAYNEQFF
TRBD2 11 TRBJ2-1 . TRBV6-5 TGTGCCAGCAGGGGGAGGGAGGGGCAGTTCTTC CASRGREGQFF
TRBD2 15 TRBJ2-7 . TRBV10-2 TGCGCCAGCAGTGAGGCAACTAGCGGGAGCCACGAGCAGTACTTC CASSEATSGSHEQYF
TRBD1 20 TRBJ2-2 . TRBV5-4 TGTGCCAGCAGCCAGGGACAGGGGGCGAGGACTAGCCGAAACACCGGGGAGCTGTTTTTT CASSQGQGARTSRNTGELFF